This record concerns one T cell receptor beta chain sequence. The identical CDR3 is also encoded by other nucleotide sequences in the sample. The data were taken from a study of blood T cell repertoires in COVID-19. Sequencing was performed with immunoSEQ multiplex PCR; in TCRdb, only in-frame clones are kept and a portion is missing. The sample contains a few hundred thousand clones, more than 80% of which appear only once. The sequence was obtained from a woman aged 50 to 60 with COVID-19, enrolled during active disease. What was sequenced was peripheral blood.

In nucleotides, the CDR3 is TGTGCCAGCAGCCGGGGAGGAGAGACCCAGTACTTC. It specifies CASSRGGETQYF. The V gene is TRBV6-5, the J gene TRBJ2-5, with a possible D match to TRBD2 (6 bases). Germline V gene sequence: CDR1 MNHEY, CDR2 SVGAGI. This CDR3 spans 12 amino acids. Trimming removed 6 bases from V and 4 bases from J, with 9 bases in between.